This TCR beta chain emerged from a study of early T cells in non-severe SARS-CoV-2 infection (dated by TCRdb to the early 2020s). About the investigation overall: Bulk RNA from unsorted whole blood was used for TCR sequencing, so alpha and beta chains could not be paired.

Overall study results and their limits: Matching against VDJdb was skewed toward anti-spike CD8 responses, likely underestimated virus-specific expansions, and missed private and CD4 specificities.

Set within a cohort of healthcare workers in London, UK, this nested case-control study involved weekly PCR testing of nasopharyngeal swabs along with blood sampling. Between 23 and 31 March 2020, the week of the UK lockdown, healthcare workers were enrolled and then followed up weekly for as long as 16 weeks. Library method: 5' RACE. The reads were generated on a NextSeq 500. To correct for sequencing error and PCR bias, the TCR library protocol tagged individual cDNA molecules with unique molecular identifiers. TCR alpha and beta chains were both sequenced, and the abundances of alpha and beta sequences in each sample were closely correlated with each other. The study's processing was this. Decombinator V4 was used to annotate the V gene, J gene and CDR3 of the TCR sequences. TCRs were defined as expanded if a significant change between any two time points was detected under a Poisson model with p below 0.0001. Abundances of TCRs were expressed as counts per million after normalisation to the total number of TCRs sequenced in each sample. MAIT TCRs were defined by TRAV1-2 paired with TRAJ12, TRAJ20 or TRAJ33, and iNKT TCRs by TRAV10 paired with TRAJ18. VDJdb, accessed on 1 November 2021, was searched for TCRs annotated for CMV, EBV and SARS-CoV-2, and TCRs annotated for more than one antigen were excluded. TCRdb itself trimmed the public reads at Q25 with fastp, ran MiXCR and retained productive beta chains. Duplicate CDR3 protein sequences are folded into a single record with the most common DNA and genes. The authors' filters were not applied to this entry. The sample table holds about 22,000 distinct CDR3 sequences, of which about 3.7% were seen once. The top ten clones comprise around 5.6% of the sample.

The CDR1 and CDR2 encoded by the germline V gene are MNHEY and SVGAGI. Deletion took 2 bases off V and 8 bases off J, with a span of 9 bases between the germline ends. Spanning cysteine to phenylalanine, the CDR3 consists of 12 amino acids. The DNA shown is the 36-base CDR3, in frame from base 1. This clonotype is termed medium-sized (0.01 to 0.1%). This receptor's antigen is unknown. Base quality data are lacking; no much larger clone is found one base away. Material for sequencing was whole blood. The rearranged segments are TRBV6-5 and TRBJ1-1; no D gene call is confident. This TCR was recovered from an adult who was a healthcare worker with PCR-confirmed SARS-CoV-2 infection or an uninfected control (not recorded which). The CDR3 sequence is CASSYAGVEAFF. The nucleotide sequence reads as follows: TGTGCCAGCAGTTACGCGGGAGTCGAAGCTTTCTTT.